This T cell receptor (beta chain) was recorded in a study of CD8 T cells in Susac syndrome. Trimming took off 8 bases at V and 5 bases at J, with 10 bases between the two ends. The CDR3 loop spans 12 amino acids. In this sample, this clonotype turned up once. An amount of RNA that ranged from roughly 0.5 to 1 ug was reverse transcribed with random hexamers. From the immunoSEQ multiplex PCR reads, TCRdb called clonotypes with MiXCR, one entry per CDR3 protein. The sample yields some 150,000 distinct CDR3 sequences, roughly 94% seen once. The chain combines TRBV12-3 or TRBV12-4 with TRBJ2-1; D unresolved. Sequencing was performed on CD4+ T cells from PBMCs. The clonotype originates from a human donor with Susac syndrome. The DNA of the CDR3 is TGTGCCAGCTCTCATGGCCACAATGAGCAGTTCTTC. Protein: CASSHGHNEQFF.